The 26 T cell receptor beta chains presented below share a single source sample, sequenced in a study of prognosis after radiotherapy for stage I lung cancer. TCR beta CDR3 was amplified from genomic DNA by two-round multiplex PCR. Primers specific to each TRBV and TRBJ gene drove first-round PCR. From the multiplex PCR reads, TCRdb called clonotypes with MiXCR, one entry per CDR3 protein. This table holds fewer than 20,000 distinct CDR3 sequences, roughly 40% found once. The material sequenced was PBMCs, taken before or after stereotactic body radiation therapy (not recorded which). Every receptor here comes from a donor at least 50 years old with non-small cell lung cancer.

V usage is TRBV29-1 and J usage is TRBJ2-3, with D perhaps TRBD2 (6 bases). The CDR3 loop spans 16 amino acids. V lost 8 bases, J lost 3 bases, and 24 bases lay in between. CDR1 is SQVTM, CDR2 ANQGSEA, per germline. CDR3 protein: CSFGPQGGGKTDTQYF. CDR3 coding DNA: TGCAGCTTTGGCCCACAAGGTGGGGGGAAGACAGATACGCAGTATTTT.

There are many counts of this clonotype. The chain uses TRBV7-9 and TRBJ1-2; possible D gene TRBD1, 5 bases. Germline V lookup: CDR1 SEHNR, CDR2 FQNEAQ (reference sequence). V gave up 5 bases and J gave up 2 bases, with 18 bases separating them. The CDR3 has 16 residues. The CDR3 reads CASSPQWGGYNYGYTF. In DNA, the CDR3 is TGTGCCAGCAGCCCACAATGGGGGGGATACAACTATGGCTACACCTTC.

This chain's CDR3 is CASRRQGVYGYTF. CDR3 DNA sequence: TGTGCCAGTAGGCGACAGGGTGTGTATGGCTACACCTTC. This sequence joins TRBV19 and TRBJ1-2; 7 nucleotides match TRBD1. CDR1 is LNHDA and CDR2 is SQIVND in the germline V gene (reference sequence). Unmatched junction bases numbered 6, after V lost 6 bases and J lost 5 bases. The CDR3 contains 13 residues.

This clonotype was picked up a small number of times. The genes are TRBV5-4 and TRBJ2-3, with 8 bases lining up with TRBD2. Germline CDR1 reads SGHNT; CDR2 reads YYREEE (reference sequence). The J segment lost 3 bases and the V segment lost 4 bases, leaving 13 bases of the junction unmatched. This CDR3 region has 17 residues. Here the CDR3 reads CASSAVRGGRRTDTQYF. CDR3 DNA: TGTGCCAGCAGCGCGGTTCGGGGGGGCCGTAGGACAGATACGCAGTATTTT.

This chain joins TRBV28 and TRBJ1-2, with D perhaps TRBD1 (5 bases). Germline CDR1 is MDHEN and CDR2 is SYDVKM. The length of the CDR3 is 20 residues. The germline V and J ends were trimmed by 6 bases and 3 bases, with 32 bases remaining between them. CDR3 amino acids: CASSHVGGTETPFTDYGYTF. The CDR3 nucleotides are TGTGCCAGCAGCCATGTCGGGGGAACCGAGACGCCCTTTACGGACTATGGCTACACCTTC.

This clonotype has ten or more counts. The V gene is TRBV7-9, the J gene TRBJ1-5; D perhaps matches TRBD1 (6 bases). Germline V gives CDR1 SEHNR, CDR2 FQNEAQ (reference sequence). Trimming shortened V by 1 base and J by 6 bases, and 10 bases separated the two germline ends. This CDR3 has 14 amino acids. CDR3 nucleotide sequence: TGTGCCAGCAGCTTAGAGGGGGTCACTCAGCCCCAGCATTTT. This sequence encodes CASSLEGVTQPQHF.

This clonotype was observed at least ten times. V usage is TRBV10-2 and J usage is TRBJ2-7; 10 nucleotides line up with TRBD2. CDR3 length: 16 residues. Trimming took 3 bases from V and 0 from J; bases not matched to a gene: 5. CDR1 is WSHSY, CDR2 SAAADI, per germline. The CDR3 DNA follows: TGCGCCAGCAGTGAACTAGCGGGACTCGCCTCCTACGAGCAGTACTTC. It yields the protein CASSELAGLASYEQYF.

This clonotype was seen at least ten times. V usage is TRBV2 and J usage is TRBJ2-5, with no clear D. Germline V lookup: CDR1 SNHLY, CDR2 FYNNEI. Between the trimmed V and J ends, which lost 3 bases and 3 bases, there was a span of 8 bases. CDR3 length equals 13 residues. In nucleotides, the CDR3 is TGTGCCAGCAGTGATGACCAGGAAGAGACCCAGTACTTC. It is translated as CASSDDQEETQYF. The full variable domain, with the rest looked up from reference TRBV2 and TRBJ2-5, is EPEVTQTPSHQVTQMGQEVILRCVPISNHLYFYWYRQILGQKVEFLVSFYNNEISEKSEIFDDQFSVERPDGSNFTLKIRSTKLEDSAMYFCASSDDQEETQYFGPGTRLLVL.

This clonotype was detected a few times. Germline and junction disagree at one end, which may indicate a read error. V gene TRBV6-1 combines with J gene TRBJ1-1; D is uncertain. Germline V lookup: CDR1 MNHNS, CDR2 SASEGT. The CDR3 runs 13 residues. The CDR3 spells CATSMSLNTEAFF. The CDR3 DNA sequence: TGTGCCACTTCGATGAGCTTGAACACTGAAGCTTTTTTT.

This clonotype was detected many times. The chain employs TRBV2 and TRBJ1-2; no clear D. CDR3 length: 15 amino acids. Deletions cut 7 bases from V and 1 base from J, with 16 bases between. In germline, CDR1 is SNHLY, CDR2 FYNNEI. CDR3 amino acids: CASTFGRMINYGYTF. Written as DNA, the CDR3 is TGTGCCAGCACCTTCGGCAGAATGATTAACTATGGCTACACCTTC.

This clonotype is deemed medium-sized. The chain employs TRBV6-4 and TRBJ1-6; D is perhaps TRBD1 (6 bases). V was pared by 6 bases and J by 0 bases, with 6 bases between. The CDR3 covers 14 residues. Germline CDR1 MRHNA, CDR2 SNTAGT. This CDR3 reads CASRDSSYNSPLHF. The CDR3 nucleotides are TGTGCCAGCAGGGACAGCTCCTATAATTCACCCCTCCACTTT.

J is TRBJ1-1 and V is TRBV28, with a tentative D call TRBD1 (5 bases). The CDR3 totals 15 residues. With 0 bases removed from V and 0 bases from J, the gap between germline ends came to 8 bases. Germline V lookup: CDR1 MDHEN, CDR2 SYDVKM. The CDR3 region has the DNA TGTGCCAGCAGTTTATGGGACATCCTGAACACTGAAGCTTTCTTT. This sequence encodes CASSLWDILNTEAFF.

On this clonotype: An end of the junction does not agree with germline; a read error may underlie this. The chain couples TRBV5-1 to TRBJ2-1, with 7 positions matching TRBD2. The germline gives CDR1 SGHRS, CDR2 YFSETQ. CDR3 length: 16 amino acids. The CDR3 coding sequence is TGCGCCAGCAGCCTAGGAGGCCTAGCGGTAGTCGCTGAGCAGCTCTTC. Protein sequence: CASSLGGLAVVAEQLF.

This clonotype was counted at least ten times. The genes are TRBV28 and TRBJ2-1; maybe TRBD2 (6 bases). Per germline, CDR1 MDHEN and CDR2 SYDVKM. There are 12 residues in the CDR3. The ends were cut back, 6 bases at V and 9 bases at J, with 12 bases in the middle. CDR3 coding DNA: TGTGCCAGCAGCCCCGGGGGTTTTGAGCAGTTCTTC. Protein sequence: CASSPGGFEQFF.

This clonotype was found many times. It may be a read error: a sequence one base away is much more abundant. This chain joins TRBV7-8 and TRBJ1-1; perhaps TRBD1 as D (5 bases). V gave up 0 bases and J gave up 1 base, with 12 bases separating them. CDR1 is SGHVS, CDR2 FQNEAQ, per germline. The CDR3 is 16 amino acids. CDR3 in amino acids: CASSLAPGGRNTEAFF. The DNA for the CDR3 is TGTGCCAGCAGCTTAGCGCCTGGGGGGAGGAACACTGAAGCTTTCTTT. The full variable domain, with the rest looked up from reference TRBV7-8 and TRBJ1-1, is GAGVSQSPRYKVAKRGQDVALRCDPISGHVSLFWYQQALGQGPEFLTYFQNEAQLDKSGLPSDRFFAERPEGSVSTLKIQRTQQEDSAVYLCASSLAPGGRNTEAFFGQGTRLTVV.

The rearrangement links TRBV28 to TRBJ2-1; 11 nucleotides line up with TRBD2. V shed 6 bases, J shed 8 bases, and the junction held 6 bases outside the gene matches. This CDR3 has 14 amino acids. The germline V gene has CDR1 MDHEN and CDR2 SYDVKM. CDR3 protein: CASSIAGGVYEQFF. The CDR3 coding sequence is TGTGCCAGCAGCATAGCGGGGGGGGTCTATGAGCAGTTCTTC. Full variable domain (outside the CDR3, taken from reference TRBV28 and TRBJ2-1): DVKVTQSSRYLVKRTGEKVFLECVQDMDHENMFWYRQDPGLGLRLIYFSYDVKMKEKGDIPEGYSVSREKKERFSLILESASTNQTSMYLCASSIAGGVYEQFFGPGTRLTVL.

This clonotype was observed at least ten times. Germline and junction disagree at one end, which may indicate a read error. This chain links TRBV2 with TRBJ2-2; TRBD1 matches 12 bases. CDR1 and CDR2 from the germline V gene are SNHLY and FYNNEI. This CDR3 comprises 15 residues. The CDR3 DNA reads TGTGTCAGCAGGGCCGGGACAGGGGGCAGCGGGGAGCTGTTTTTT. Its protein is CVSRAGTGGSGELFF.

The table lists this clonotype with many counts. The DNA of the CDR3 is TGTGCCAGCAGCCAAGGAGGACAGCTTGGGGCTTTTGGTGAAAAACTGTTTTTT. It specifies CASSQGGQLGAFGEKLFF. This sequence joins TRBV3-1 and TRBJ1-4, with D tentatively TRBD1 (6 bases). The CDR3 covers 18 residues. Looked up from germline, CDR1 is LGHDT and CDR2 is YNNKEL (reference sequence). The germline V and J ends were trimmed by 1 base and 7 bases, with 22 bases remaining between them.

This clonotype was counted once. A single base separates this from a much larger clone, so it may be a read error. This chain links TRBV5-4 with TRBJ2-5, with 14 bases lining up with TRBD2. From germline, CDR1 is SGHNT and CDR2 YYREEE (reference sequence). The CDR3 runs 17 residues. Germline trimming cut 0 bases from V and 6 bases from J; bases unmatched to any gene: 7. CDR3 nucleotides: TGTGCCAGCAGCTTGGAAGGGACTAGCGGGAGATCGCAGACCCAGTACTTC. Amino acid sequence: CASSLEGTSGRSQTQYF.

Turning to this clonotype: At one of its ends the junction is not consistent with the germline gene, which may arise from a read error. The CDR3 bases are TGCGCCAGCATCTTGTTAGCGGAGAGTCTGGGCGAGCAGTACTTC. Amino acid sequence: CASILLAESLGEQYF. V and J are TRBV5-1 and TRBJ2-7, with D possibly being TRBD2 (6 bases). CDR1 SGHRS and CDR2 YFSETQ come from the germline V gene. The CDR3 contains 15 residues.

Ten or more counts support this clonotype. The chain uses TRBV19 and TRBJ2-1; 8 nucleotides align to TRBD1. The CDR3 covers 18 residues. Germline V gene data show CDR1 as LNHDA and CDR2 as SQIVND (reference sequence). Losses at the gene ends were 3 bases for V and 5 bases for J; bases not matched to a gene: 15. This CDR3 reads CASSISGQGRLRDNEQFF. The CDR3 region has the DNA TGTGCCAGTAGTATTAGTGGACAGGGTAGGTTAAGGGACAATGAGCAGTTCTTC.

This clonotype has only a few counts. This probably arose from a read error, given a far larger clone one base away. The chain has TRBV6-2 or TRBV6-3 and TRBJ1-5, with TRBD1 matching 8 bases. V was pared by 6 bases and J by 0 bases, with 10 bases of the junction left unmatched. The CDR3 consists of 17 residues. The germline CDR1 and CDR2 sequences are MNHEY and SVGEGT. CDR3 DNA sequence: TGTGCCAGCAGGCGGGACAGGCGGCTTCATAGCAATCAGCCCCAGCATTTT. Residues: CASRRDRRLHSNQPQHF.

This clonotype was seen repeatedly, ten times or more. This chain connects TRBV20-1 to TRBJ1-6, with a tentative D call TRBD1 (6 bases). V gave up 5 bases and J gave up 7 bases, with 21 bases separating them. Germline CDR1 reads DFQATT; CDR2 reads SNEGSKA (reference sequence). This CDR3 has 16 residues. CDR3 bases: TGCAGTGCTCCCGGGCGTACAGGGCGACGGAATTCACCCCTCCACTTT. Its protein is CSAPGRTGRRNSPLHF.

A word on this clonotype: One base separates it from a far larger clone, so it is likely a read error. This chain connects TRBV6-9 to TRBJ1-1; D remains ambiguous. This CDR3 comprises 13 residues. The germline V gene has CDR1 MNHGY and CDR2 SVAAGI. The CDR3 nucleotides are TGTGACAGCAGTTACGCGTTGTACACTGAAGCTTTCTTT. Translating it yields CDSSYALYTEAFF.

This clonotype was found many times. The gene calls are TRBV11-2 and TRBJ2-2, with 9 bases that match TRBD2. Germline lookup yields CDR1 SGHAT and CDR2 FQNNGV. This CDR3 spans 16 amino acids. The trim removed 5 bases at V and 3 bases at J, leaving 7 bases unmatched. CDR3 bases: TGTGCCAGCAGCCCACTTGCTAGCGGGGACACCGGGGAGCTGTTTTTT. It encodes CASSPLASGDTGELFF.

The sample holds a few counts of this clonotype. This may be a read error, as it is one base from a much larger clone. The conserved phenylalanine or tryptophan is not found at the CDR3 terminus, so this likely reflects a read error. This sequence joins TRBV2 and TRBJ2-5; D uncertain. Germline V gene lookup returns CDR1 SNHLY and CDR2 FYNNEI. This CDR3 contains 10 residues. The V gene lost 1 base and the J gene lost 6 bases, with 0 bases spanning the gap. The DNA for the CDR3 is TGTGCCAGCAGTGAAGAGACCCAGTACCTC. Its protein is CASSEETQYL.